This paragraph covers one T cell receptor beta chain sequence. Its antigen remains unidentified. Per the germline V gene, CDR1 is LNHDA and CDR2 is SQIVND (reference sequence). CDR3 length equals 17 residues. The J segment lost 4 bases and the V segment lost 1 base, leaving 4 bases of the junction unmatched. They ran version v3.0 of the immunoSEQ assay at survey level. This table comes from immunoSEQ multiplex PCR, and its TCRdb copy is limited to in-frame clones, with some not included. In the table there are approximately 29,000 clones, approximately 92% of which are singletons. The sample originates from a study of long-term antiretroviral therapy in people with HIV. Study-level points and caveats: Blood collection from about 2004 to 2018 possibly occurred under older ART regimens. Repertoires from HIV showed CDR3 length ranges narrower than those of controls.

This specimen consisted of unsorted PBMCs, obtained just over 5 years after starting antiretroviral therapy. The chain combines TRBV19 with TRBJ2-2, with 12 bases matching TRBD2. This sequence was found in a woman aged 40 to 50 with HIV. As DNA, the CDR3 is TGTGCCAGTAGTATAGTAGTACTAGCGGGGGGCACCGGGGAGCTGTTTTTT. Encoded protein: CASSIVVLAGGTGELFF. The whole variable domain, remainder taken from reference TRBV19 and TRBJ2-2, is DGGITQSPKYLFRKEGQNVTLSCEQNLNHDAMYWYRQDPGQGLRLIYYSQIVNDFQKGDIAEGYSVSREKKESFPLTVTSAQKNPTAFYLCASSIVVLAGGTGELFFGEGSRLTVL.